The present T cell receptor (beta chain) was sequenced within a study of OX40 agonist ivuxolimab in advanced cancers. Germline V gene lookup returns CDR1 SGHDT and CDR2 YYEEEE. V was clipped by 6 bases and J by 8 bases; unmatched bases: 9. This CDR3 is 13 amino acids long. Assay: immunoSEQ multiplex PCR; the TCRdb copy retains only in-frame clones and omits some. The table lists roughly 60,000 clones, roughly nine tenths of them singletons. This clone was seen a handful of times. The sample was CD4+ or CD8+ T cells sorted from blood, taken in a trial of the OX40 agonist ivuxolimab. The chain joins TRBV5-6 to TRBJ1-2, with TRBD1 matching over 8 bases. This TCR came from an adult with an advanced solid tumor such as melanoma, head and neck, liver or kidney cancer. As DNA, the CDR3 is TGTGCCAGCACAGAGGACAGGGTCATCGGCTACACCTTC. It translates to CASTEDRVIGYTF.